This T cell receptor (beta chain) was identified during a study of CD8 T cells in ankylosing spondylitis. Each CDR3 protein gets one entry after TCRdb re-called the 5' RACE reads with MiXCR. The table has roughly 450,000 distinct CDR3 sequences, 25% to 30% seen once. V was cut by 3 bases and J by 3 bases, with 7 bases left in between. CDR3 size: 13 residues. Germline CDR1 and CDR2: SGHRS and YFSETQ. Findings and caveats of the study: Clones linked to the disease showed a CD8+ phenotype. They occurred at relatively low frequencies in peripheral blood. The study looked at matched synovial fluid samples from ankylosing spondylitis patients. Disease-linked clones were reported to be significantly enriched there. Roughly eight highly homologous variants made up a TCR beta motif that seemed to typify ankylosing spondylitis blood.

This clonotype was observed a few times. The antigen is undetermined. Sequencing was done on a sample of blood, either unsorted or a sorted T cell fraction (not recorded which). The sequence was obtained from a male donor with ankylosing spondylitis. V usage is TRBV5-1 and J usage is TRBJ1-3, with D possibly being TRBD1 (5 bases). CDR3 sequence reads: CASSSGFGNTIYF. The CDR3 DNA is TGCGCCAGCAGCTCAGGGTTTGGAAACACCATATATTTT.